This paragraph covers one T cell receptor (beta chain) sequence. Its antigen is undetermined. This sample stems from a study of cytomegalovirus exposure and HLA in healthy donors. PCR used 60 Vbeta primers and 13 Jbeta primers. The table came from immunoSEQ multiplex PCR; TCRdb's copy has only in-frame clones and leaves some out. This table lists 65,000 to 95,000 clones. Findings and limits, study-wide: In a later analysis, TCR association rates varied by HLA locus: DRB1 most, HLA-C fewest. Upon later analysis, HLA-associated TCR beta chains proved more clonally expanded than other, equally common chains.

With 0 bases clipped from V and 3 bases from J, the junction kept 4 bases outside the gene matches. This CDR3 is 16 amino acids long. Germline loops: CDR1 MRHNA, CDR2 SNTAGT. The sequencing sample was made of PBMCs. The receptor's source is a man younger than 45 in good health and CMV-seronegative. V gene TRBV6-4 combines with J gene TRBJ2-3; 9 bases agree with TRBD2. CDR3 DNA: TGTGCCAGCAGTGACTCGGCGGGGGGGCCTACAGATACGCAGTATTTT. It translates to CASSDSAGGPTDTQYF.